This T cell receptor (beta chain) emerged from a study of shared clonotypes between healthy human individuals. Naive CD8 cells were CD45RO-negative, positively selected for CCR7, excluding terminally differentiated effector memory CD45RA+ cells. Only in-frame clones appear in the TCRdb table, and some are missing; sequencing was by immunoSEQ multiplex PCR. The table lists some 1,900,000 clones, about 95% of them singletons. Trimming removed 1 base from V and 2 bases from J; junction bases left unmatched: 3. In germline, CDR1 is SGHVS, CDR2 FNYEAQ. The CDR3 is 15 residues long. V usage is TRBV7-6 and J usage is TRBJ2-7; TRBD1 agrees at 9 bases. Sequencing was carried out using naive CD8+ T cells sorted from blood. This clonotype was obtained from a man aged 18 to 35 in good health. CDR3 sequence: CASSLVGQGAYEQYF. The CDR3 DNA is TGTGCCAGCAGCTTAGTGGGACAGGGTGCCTACGAGCAGTACTTC.